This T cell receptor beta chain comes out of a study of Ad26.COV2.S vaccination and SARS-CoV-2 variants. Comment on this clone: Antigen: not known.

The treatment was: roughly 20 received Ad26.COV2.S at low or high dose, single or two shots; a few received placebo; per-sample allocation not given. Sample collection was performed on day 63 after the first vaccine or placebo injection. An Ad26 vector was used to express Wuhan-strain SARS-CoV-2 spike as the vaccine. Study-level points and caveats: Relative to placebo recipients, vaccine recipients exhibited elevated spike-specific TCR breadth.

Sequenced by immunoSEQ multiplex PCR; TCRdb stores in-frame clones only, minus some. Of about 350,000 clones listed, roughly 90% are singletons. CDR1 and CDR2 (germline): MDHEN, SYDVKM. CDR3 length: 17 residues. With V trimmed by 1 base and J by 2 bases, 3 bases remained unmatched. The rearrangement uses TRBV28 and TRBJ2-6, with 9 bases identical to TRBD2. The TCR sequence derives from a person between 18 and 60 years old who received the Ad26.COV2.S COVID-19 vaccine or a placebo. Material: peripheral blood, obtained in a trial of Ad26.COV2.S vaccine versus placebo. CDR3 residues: CASSLLVAGAGANVLTF. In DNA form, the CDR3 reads TGTGCCAGCAGTTTATTGGTAGCGGGGGCTGGGGCCAACGTCCTGACTTTC. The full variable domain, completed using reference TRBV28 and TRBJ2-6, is DVKVTQSSRYLVKRTGEKVFLECVQDMDHENMFWYRQDPGLGLRLIYFSYDVKMKEKGDIPEGYSVSREKKERFSLILESASTNQTSMYLCASSLLVAGAGANVLTFGAGSRLTVL.